This T cell receptor beta chain was identified during a study of T cell repertoires in cytomegalovirus infection. Trimming took off 2 bases at V and 4 bases at J, with 17 bases between the two ends. CDR3 length: 16 amino acids. In germline, CDR1 is MNHEY, CDR2 SVGAGI. This clonotype was seen ten or more times. TCRdb re-called the reads through MiXCR, storing one row per CDR3 protein. The sample contains approximately 250,000 distinct CDR3 sequences, about 5.9% of which appear only once. The sequence came from a human donor in good health (CMV status not recorded). Some clones in this sample may be carry-over from other donors' samples. The V gene is TRBV6-5, the J gene TRBJ2-5, with D possibly TRBD2 on 7 matching bases. The sample comprised PBMCs. CDR3 DNA: TGTGCCAGCAGTTACGCGGGGGCGACGAACTTAGAGACCCAGTACTTC. Translation: CASSYAGATNLETQYF.